What follows describes a single TCR beta chain. In its sample, this clone was seen a few times. The antigen it binds to is not known. Base qualities were left out, and no much larger clone turns up one base away. Whole blood was collected in K2EDTA tubes by collaborating institutions according to the institutions' own protocols. For TCRbeta analysis, collaborators shipped samples as frozen whole blood, isolated PBMCs, or DNA extracted from either of those sample types. The germline V gene specifies MNHEY as CDR1 and SVGAGI as CDR2. From the cysteine up to the phenylalanine, the CDR3 has a length of 13 residues. Here the CDR3 DNA is all that survives: 39 bases in frame from base 1. Clipping removes 6 bases from V and 2 bases from J, with 3 as the unmatched junction base count. This entry belongs to a study of blood T cell repertoires in COVID-19 (dated by TCRdb to 2020 to 2022). For context, the study as a whole: The collaborator samples originated in the United States, Italy and Spain and spanned the acute and convalescent phases of COVID-19. The material from the prospective study consisted of cDNA or gDNA derived from T cells, B-cell-depleted T cells, or PBMCs. The dataset comprised deeply sampled blood TCRbeta repertoires from subjects exposed to, actively infected with, or recovered from COVID-19. The repertoires were released in a freely available public database intended as a resource for research on the immune response to SARS-CoV-2. Samples were obtained from the ongoing ImmuneRACE study (first 160 participants) and from over 1,000 subjects provided by 6 global collaborators. Sample metadata almost always included a de-identified subject ID, COVID-19 status, age in years and sex. Where available, HLA class I and class II types were taken from metadata supplied by the sample provider and were not determined by assay-based typing.

The immunoSEQ Assay, a bias-controlled multiplex PCR, was used to amplify TCRbeta CDR3 regions from genomic DNA. The authors processed their data as follows. Nucleated cell counts per sample were estimated from amplification of reference gene primers within the assay. Sequence reads were collapsed and filtered to measure the absolute abundance of every unique TCRbeta CDR3 rearrangement. For each sample, productive Simpson clonality was calculated as the square root of Simpson's diversity index across productive rearrangements. TCRdb re-hosts the immuneACCESS table, in-frame sequences only. Its copies lack some clones; in the studies checked, an unresolved V gene accounts for under half of them, and the cause for the rest is not known. Clone size and the V and J calls come from that table; the DNA yielded D and trimming. The sample profile shows a few hundred thousand clones; approximately 86% of them were found once. Over 6% of the sample goes to the ten largest clones.

Broad study findings and their caveats: The amount of clinical and demographic metadata varied by source and participant and was provided uncurated.

This clonotype was obtained from a woman in her seventies with active or convalescent COVID-19. The rearranged segments are TRBV6-5 and TRBJ2-7, and 8 bases in between align with TRBD2. Sequenced material: peripheral blood. The CDR3 corresponds to CASRERGPYEQYF. The DNA sequence reads TGTGCCAGCAGGGAGCGGGGGCCCTACGAGCAGTACTTC.